The 5 T cell receptor beta chains in this list originate from one sample, sequenced in a study of shared clonotypes between healthy human individuals. Some clones are missing from TCRdb's copy, which holds only in-frame ones; the method was immunoSEQ multiplex PCR. The sample has 2 million to 2.5 million clones; approximately 94% are singletons. Naive CD8 cells comprised CD45RO-negative, CCR7-positively selected cells, excluding terminally differentiated effector memory CD45RA+ cells. Sequencing used naive CD8+ T cells from PBMCs. Receptor source: a man aged 18 to 29 in good health. Some clones in this sample may be carry-over from other donors' samples.

The rearrangement joins TRBV27 to TRBJ2-7; the D is unclear. The CDR3 sequence is 13 residues long. Deletions cut 3 bases from V and 4 bases from J, with 10 bases between. Germline lookup yields CDR1 MNHEY and CDR2 SMNVEV (reference sequence). CDR3 in amino acids: CASSLVARYEQYF. The DNA for the CDR3 is TGTGCCAGCAGTTTGGTAGCCCGTTACGAGCAGTACTTC.

The chain has TRBV6-5 and TRBJ1-2; 7 positions match TRBD1. Trimming cost V 6 bases and J 5 bases; bases outside gene matches: 9. The CDR3 length is 14 residues. Germline V CDR1 and CDR2: MNHEY, SVGAGI. The CDR3 DNA reads as TGTGCCAGCAGGTCGGACAGGAACCATTATGGCTACACCTTC. Protein: CASRSDRNHYGYTF.

The chain is built from TRBV29-1 and TRBJ2-5; 9 bases agree with TRBD1. Germline V gene sequence: CDR1 SQVTM, CDR2 ANQGSEA. The CDR3 contains 12 residues. The ends lost 5 bases at V and 5 bases at J; junction bases unmatched: 3. The CDR3: CSVWTGAETQYF. Here the CDR3 DNA reads TGCAGCGTTTGGACAGGGGCCGAGACCCAGTACTTC.

This sequence joins TRBV6-6 and TRBJ2-2, with TRBD1 identical over 7 bases. Germline CDR1 reads MNHNY; CDR2 reads SVGAGI (reference sequence). V gave up 8 bases and J gave up 1 base; unmatched junction bases: 7. The CDR3 is made up of 15 amino acids. The CDR3 loop is CASVKGQRNTGELFF. Here the CDR3 DNA reads TGTGCCAGCGTAAAGGGACAGCGGAACACCGGGGAGCTGTTTTTT.

V is TRBV4-1 and J is TRBJ2-1; 9 bases align to TRBD2. The CDR3 loop spans 14 amino acids. The V segment lost 3 bases and the J segment 8 bases; nucleotides outside the gene matches: 5. CDR1 and CDR2 from the germline V gene are MGHRA and YSYEKL. The CDR3: CASSQGLAYDEQFF. The CDR3 DNA reads as TGCGCCAGCAGCCAGGGACTAGCATACGATGAGCAGTTCTTC.